Below, 14 T cell receptor beta chains from the same sample are listed, as sequenced in a study of early stage breast cancer tumors. Some clones are missing from TCRdb's copy, which holds only in-frame ones; the method was immunoSEQ multiplex PCR. The sample includes over 8,500 clones, about 73% of them seen just once. Sample: breast tumor tissue. Every receptor here comes from a person aged 35 to 50 with breast cancer.

CDR3 sequence (DNA): TGTGCCAGCAGTTTTTTGGGGGAATTAAGCAATCAGCCCCAGCATTTT. This encodes CASSFLGELSNQPQHF. The chain combines TRBV28 with TRBJ1-5; D is possibly TRBD1 (5 bases). From germline, CDR1 is MDHEN and CDR2 SYDVKM. There are 16 residues in the CDR3. With 3 bases removed from V and 1 base from J, the gap between germline ends came to 13 bases.

V usage is TRBV7-2 and J usage is TRBJ1-1; D call uncertain. This CDR3 is 13 amino acids long. V was trimmed by 0 bases and J by 1 base, leaving 3 bases between them. CDR1 is SGHTA and CDR2 is FQGNSA in the germline V gene. The CDR3, as DNA: TGTGCCAGCAGCTTAGCAGAGAACACTGAAGCTTTCTTT. This translates into CASSLAENTEAFF. Based on the CDR3 plus reference TRBV7-2 and TRBJ1-1, the full variable domain is GAGVSQSPSNKVTEKGKDVELRCDPISGHTALYWYRQSLGQGLEFLIYFQGNSAPDKSGLPSDRFSAERTGGSVSTLTIQRTQQEDSAVYLCASSLAENTEAFFGQGTRLTVV.

The chain carries TRBV19 and TRBJ1-5; D unclear. Trimming took off 1 base at V and 6 bases at J, with 10 bases between the two ends. Germline V gene sequence: CDR1 LNHDA, CDR2 SQIVND (reference sequence). The CDR3 has 14 residues. The chain's CDR3 is CASSIGRAGQPQHF. The CDR3 DNA reads TGTGCCAGTAGTATAGGGAGGGCAGGTCAGCCCCAGCATTTT. Full variable domain (remainder filled in from reference TRBV19 and TRBJ1-5): DGGITQSPKYLFRKEGQNVTLSCEQNLNHDAMYWYRQDPGQGLRLIYYSQIVNDFQKGDIAEGYSVSREKKESFPLTVTSAQKNPTAFYLCASSIGRAGQPQHFGDGTRLSIL.

In this sample, this clone turned up once. The chain employs TRBV5-5 and TRBJ2-6; no clear D gene. Per the germline V gene, CDR1 is SGHKS and CDR2 is YYEKEE (reference sequence). Trimming removed 4 bases from V and 2 bases from J, with 7 bases in between. The CDR3 length is 14 residues. The CDR3 here is CASSRATGANVLTF. In DNA form, the CDR3 reads TGTGCCAGCAGCCGGGCCACTGGGGCCAACGTCCTGACTTTC.

This clone was counted a single time. This chain connects TRBV5-1 to TRBJ2-3, with 11 positions matching TRBD1. Trimming cost V 3 bases and J 3 bases; bases outside gene matches: 3. Germline V gene sequence: CDR1 SGHRS, CDR2 YFSETQ. This CDR3 spans 15 amino acids. CDR3 bases: TGCGCCAGCAGCTGGGGACAGGGGGGGACAGATACGCAGTATTTT. This gives the protein CASSWGQGGTDTQYF.

The genes are TRBV7-9 and TRBJ1-5; D is perhaps TRBD1 (5 bases). V dropped 5 bases and J dropped 2 bases, with 25 bases sitting between them. CDR1 and CDR2 from the germline V gene are SEHNR and FQNEAQ (reference sequence). The CDR3 sequence is 19 residues long. As DNA, the CDR3 is TGTGCCAGCAGCCGGGGGTGGCAGGCCTCAGACGAAGGCAATCAGCCCCAGCATTTT. Amino acids: CASSRGWQASDEGNQPQHF.

This chain connects TRBV21-1 to TRBJ2-2; whether TRBD2, the table's D call, matches the DNA was not checked. TRBV21-1 is deemed a pseudogene. The length of the CDR3 is 15 residues. The CDR3 bases are TGTGCCAGCAGCAACTTAGCGGGAAAGACCGGGGAGCTGTTTTTT. This encodes CASSNLAGKTGELFF.

This clone occurred once. V gene TRBV30 combines with J gene TRBJ2-7; D possibly corresponds to TRBD2 (6 bases). The CDR3 consists of 13 residues. V lost 7 bases and J 1 base, leaving 14 bases between the germline ends. From germline, CDR1 is GTSNPN and CDR2 SVGIG (reference sequence). CDR3: CASRAEGSYEQYF. The CDR3 coding sequence is TGTGCCTCCCGGGCGGAGGGTTCCTACGAGCAGTACTTC.

The CDR3 DNA follows: TGTGCCAGCTCACCACGGGACAGAACAAGCACAGATACGCAGTATTTT. As protein: CASSPRDRTSTDTQYF. The chain employs TRBV18 and TRBJ2-3, with 7 bases identical to TRBD1. V trimming: 1 base; J trimming: 0 bases; junction bases outside the gene matches: 4. Germline CDR1 and CDR2: KGHSH and LQKENI. The CDR3 loop spans 16 amino acids.

This clone was seen once. The chain has TRBV10-3 and TRBJ2-5; 8 nucleotides line up with TRBD1. The CDR3 is made up of 14 amino acids. CDR1 ENHRY and CDR2 SYGVKD come from the germline V gene. V shed 10 bases and J 3 bases; nucleotides not matched to a gene: 10. CDR3 nucleotides: TGTGCCACCACGACGTCAGGGGGCGAAGAGACCCAGTACTTC. Protein sequence: CATTTSGGEETQYF.

The chain has TRBV21-1 and TRBJ2-1; the table's D call of TRBD2 was not tested on the DNA. TRBV21-1 is marked as a pseudogene. The CDR3 runs to 19 residues. The CDR3 is CASSKGTSGRTRPRNEQFF. Written as DNA, the CDR3 is TGTGCCAGCAGCAAAGGAACTAGCGGGAGGACCCGGCCCCGGAATGAGCAGTTCTTC.

This chain uses TRBV10-3 with TRBJ2-7, with D uncertain. This CDR3 region has 15 residues. V lost 3 bases and J lost 0, with 12 bases in between. Germline assignment: CDR1 ENHRY and CDR2 SYGVKD. The CDR3 DNA follows: TGTGCCATCAGTGACGGTCGCCCGAGCTCCTACGAGCAGTACTTC. It specifies CAISDGRPSSYEQYF.

The rearrangement uses TRBV18 and TRBJ2-2; TRBD1 agrees at 8 bases. After removal of 2 bases from V and 1 base from J, the junction contained 0 bases not matched to a gene. Germline CDR1 KGHSH, CDR2 LQKENI. CDR3 length equals 15 residues. As DNA, the CDR3 is TGTGCCAGCTCACCAGGGACAGGGAACACCGGGGAGCTGTTTTTT. Amino acid sequence: CASSPGTGNTGELFF.

This chain uses TRBV7-9 with TRBJ2-1, with 9 nucleotides matching TRBD1. CDR1 and CDR2 (germline): SEHNR, FQNEAQ (reference sequence). The CDR3 has 14 amino acids. The V gene end was trimmed by 5 bases and the J gene end by 5 bases; junction bases not matched to a gene: 4. The CDR3 nucleotides read TGTGCCAGCAGCCAGACAGGGGGGGACAATGAGCAGTTCTTC. The encoded protein is CASSQTGGDNEQFF. Full variable domain (rest looked up from reference TRBV7-9 and TRBJ2-1): DTGVSQNPRHKITKRGQNVTFRCDPISEHNRLYWYRQTLGQGPEFLTYFQNEAQLEKSRLLSDRFSAERPKGSFSTLEIQRTEQGDSAMYLCASSQTGGDNEQFFGPGTRLTVL.